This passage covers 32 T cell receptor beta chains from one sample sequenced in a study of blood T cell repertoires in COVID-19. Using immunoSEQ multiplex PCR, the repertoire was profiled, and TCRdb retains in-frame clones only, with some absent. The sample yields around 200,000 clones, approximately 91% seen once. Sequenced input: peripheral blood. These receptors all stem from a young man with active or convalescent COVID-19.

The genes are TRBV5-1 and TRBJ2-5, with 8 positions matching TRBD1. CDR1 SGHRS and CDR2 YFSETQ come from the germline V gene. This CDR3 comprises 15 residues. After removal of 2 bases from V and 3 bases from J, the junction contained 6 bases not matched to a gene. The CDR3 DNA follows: TGCGCCAGCAGCTTAAACCCGACAGGGGAAGAGACCCAGTACTTC. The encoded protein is CASSLNPTGEETQYF.

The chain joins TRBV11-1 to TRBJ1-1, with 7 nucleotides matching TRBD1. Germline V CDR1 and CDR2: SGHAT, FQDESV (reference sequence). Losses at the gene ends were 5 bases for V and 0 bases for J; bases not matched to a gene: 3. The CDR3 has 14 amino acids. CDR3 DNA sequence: TGTGCCAGCAGCGAGACAGGGCTGAACACTGAAGCTTTCTTT. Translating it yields CASSETGLNTEAFF.

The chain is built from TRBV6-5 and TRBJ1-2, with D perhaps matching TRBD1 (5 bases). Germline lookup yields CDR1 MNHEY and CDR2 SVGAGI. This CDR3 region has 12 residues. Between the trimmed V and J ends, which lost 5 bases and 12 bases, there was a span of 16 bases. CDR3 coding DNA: TGTGCCAGCAGTCTCGGGGAGGGGCGGGACACCTTC. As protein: CASSLGEGRDTF.

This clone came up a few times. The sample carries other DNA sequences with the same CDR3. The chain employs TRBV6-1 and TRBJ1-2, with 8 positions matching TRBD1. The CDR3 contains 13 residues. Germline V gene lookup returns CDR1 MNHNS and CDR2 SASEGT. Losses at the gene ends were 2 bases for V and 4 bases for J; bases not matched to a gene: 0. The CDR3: CASSETGGYGYTF. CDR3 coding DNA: TGTGCCAGCAGTGAAACAGGGGGCTATGGCTACACCTTC.

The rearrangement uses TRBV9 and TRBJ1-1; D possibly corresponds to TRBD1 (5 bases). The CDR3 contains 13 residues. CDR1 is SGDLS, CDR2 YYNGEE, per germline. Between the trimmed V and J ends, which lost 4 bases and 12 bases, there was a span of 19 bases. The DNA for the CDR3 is TGTGCCAGCAGCCCCACCGGGACTCCACGGCCTTTCTTT. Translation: CASSPTGTPRPFF.

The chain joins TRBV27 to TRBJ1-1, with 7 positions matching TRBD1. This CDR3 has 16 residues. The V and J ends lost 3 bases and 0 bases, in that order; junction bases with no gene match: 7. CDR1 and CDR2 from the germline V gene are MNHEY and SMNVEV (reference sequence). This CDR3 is CASSLTGTYLNTEAFF. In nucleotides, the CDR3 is TGTGCCAGCAGTTTGACAGGGACTTACTTGAACACTGAAGCTTTCTTT.

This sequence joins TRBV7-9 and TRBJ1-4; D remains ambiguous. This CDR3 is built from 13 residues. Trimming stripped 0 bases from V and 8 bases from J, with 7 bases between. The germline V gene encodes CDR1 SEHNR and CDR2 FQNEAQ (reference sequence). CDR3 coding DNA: TGTGCCAGCAGCTTAGCTTCGAGGGAAAAACTGTTTTTT. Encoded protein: CASSLASREKLFF.

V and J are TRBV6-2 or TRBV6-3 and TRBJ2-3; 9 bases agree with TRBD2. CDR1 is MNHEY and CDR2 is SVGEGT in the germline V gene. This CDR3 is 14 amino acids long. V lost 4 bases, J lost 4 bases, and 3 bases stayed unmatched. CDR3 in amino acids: CASSSSGRPDTQYF. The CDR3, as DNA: TGTGCCAGCAGTTCGAGCGGGAGGCCAGATACGCAGTATTTT.

CDR3 region: CASSRGFGEQYF. In nucleotides, the CDR3 is TGTGCCAGCAGCAGGGGTTTCGGCGAGCAGTACTTC. This rearrangement joins TRBV9 to TRBJ2-7; the D gene is possibly TRBD1 (5 bases). The CDR3 sequence is 12 residues long. CDR1 is SGDLS, CDR2 YYNGEE, per germline. V gave up 4 bases and J gave up 6 bases, with 11 bases separating them.

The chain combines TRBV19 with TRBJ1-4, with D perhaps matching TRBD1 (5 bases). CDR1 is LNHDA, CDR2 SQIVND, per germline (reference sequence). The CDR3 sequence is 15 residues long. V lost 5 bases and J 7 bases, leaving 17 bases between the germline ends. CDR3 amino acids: CASSGHRGGGEKLFF. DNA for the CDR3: TGTGCCAGTAGTGGACACCGGGGGGGTGGTGAAAAACTGTTTTTT. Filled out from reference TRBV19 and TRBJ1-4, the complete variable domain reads DGGITQSPKYLFRKEGQNVTLSCEQNLNHDAMYWYRQDPGQGLRLIYYSQIVNDFQKGDIAEGYSVSREKKESFPLTVTSAQKNPTAFYLCASSGHRGGGEKLFFGSGTQLSVL.

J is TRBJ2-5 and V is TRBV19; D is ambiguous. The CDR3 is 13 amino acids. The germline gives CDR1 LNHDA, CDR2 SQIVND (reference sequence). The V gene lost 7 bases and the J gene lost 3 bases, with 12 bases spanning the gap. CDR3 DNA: TGTGCCAGTATGAGGCGTTCTGAAGAGACCCAGTACTTC. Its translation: CASMRRSEETQYF.

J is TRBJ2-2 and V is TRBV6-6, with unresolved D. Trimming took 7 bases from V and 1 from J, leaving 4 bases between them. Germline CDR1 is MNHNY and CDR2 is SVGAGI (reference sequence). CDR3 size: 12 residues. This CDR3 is CASTGNTGELFF. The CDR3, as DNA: TGTGCCAGCACCGGGAACACCGGGGAGCTGTTTTTT.

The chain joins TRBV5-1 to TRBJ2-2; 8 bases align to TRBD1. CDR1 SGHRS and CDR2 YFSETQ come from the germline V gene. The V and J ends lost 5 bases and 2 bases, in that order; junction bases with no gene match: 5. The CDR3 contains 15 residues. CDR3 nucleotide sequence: TGCGCCAGCAGGGCGACAGGGGCAAACACCGGGGAGCTGTTTTTT. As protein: CASRATGANTGELFF. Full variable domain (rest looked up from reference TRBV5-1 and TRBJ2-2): KAGVTQTPRYLIKTRGQQVTLSCSPISGHRSVSWYQQTPGQGLQFLFEYFSETQRNKGNFPGRFSGRQFSNSRSEMNVSTLELGDSALYLCASRATGANTGELFFGEGSRLTVL.

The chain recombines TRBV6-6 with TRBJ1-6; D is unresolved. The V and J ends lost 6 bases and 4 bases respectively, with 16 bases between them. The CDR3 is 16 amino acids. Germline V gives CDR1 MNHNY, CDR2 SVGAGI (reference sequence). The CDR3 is CASSPDTYLYNSPLHF. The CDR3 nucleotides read TGTGCCAGCAGCCCCGACACGTACTTATATAATTCACCCCTCCACTTT.

The CDR3 coding sequence is TGTGCCAGCTCACCAAACCTAGCGGGAGCAGATACGCAGTATTTT. This encodes CASSPNLAGADTQYF. The genes are TRBV18 and TRBJ2-3; 10 bases line up with TRBD2. This CDR3 is built from 15 residues. V shed 2 bases, J shed 4 bases, and the junction held 3 bases outside the gene matches. The germline V gene encodes CDR1 KGHSH and CDR2 LQKENI.

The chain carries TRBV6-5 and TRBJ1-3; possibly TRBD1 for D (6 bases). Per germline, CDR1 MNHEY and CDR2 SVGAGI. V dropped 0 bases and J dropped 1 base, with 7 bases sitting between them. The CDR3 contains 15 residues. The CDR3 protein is CASSYSTGSGNTIYF. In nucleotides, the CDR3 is TGTGCCAGCAGTTACTCCACAGGGTCTGGAAACACCATATATTTT.

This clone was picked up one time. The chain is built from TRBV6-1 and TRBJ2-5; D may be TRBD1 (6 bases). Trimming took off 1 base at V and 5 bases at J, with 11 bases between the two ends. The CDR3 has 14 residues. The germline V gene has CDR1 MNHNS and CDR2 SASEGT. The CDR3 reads CASSEDQGQETQYF. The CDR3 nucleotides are TGTGCCAGCAGTGAAGATCAGGGGCAGGAGACCCAGTACTTC.

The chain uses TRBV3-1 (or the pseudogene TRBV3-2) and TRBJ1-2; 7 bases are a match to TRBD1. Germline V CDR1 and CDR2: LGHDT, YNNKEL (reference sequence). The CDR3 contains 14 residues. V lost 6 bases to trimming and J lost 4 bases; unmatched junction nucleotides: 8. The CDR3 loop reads CASSPRQGSYGYTF. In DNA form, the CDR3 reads TGTGCCAGCAGTCCTAGACAGGGCTCCTATGGCTACACCTTC.

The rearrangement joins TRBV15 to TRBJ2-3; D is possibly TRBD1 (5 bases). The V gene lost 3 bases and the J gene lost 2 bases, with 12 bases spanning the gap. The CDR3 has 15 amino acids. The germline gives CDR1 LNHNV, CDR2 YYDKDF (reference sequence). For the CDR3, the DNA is TGTGCCACCAGCAGCCTTTTAGGGGCCACAGATACGCAGTATTTT. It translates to CATSSLLGATDTQYF. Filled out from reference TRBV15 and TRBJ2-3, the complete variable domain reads DAMVIQNPRYQVTQFGKPVTLSCSQTLNHNVMYWYQQKSSQAPKLLFHYYDKDFNNEADTPDNFQSRRPNTSFCFLDIRSPGLGDTAMYLCATSSLLGATDTQYFGPGTRLTVL.

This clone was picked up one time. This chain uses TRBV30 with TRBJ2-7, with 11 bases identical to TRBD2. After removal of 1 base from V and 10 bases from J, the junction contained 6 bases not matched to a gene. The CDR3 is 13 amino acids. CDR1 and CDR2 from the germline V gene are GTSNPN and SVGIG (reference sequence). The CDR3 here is CAWSGTSGGGQYF. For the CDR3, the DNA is TGTGCCTGGAGTGGCACTAGCGGGGGAGGACAGTACTTC.

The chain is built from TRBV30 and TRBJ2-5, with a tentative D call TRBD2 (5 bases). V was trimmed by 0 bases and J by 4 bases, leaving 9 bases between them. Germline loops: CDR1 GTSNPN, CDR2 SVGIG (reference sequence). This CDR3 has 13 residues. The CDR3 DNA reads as TGTGCCTGGAGTGTTGGGAGACGAGAGACCCAGTACTTC. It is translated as CAWSVGRRETQYF.

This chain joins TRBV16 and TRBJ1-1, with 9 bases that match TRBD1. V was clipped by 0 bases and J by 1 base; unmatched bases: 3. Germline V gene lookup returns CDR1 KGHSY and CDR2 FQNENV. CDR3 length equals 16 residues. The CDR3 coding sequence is TGTGCCAGCAGCCAATCGTCGGGACAGGGGAACACTGAAGCTTTCTTT. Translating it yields CASSQSSGQGNTEAFF.

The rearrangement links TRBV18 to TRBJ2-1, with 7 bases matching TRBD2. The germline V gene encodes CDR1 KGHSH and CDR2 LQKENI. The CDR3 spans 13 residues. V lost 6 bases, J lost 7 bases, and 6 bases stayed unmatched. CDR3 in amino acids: CASSPSGINEQFF. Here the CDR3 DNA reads TGTGCCAGCTCTCCCAGCGGGATAAATGAGCAGTTCTTC.

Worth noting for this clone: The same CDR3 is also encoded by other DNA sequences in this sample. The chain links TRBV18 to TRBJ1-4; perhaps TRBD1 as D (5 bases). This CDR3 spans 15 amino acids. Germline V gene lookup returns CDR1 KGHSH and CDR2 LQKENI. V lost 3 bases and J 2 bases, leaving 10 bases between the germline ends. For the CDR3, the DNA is TGTGCCAGCTCACCCTCGGGGGGTACTAATGAAAAACTGTTTTTT. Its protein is CASSPSGGTNEKLFF.

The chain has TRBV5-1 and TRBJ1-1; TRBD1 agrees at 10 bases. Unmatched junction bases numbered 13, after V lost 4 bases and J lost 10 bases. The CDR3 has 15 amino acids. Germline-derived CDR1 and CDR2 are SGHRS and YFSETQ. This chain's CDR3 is CASSPGTGVLDRAFF. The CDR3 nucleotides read TGCGCCAGCAGCCCCGGGACAGGGGTTCTCGATCGAGCTTTCTTT. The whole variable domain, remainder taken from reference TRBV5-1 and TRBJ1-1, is KAGVTQTPRYLIKTRGQQVTLSCSPISGHRSVSWYQQTPGQGLQFLFEYFSETQRNKGNFPGRFSGRQFSNSRSEMNVSTLELGDSALYLCASSPGTGVLDRAFFGQGTRLTVV.

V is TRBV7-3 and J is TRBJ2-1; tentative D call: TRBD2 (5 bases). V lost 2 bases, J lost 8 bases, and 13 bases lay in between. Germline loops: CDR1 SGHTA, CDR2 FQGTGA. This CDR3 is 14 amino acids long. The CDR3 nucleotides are TGTGCCAGCAGCTTATCGCCGGACTTCCATGAGCAGTTCTTC. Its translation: CASSLSPDFHEQFF.

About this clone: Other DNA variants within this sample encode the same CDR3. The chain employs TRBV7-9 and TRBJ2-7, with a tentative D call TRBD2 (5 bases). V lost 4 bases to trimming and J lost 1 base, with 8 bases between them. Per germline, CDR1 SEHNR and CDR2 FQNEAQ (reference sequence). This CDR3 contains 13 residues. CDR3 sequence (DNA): TGTGCCAGCAGCTCCGGAGGATCCTACGAGCAGTACTTC. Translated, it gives CASSSGGSYEQYF.

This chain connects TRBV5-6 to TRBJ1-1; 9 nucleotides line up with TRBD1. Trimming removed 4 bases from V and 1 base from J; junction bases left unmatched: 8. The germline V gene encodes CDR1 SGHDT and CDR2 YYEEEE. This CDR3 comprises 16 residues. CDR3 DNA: TGTGCCAGCAGCCCCGGGACAGGGAGGAGGAACACTGAAGCTTTCTTT. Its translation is CASSPGTGRRNTEAFF.

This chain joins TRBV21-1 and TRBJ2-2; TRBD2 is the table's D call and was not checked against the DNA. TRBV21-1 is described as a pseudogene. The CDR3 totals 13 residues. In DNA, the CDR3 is TGTGCCAGCAGCTTGGGGGGAGCCGGGGAGCTGTTTTTT. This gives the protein CASSLGGAGELFF.

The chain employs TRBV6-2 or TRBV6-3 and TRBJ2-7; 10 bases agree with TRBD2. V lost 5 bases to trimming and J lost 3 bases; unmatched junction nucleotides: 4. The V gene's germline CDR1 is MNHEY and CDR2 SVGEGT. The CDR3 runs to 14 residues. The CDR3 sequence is CASSQTSGLYEQYF. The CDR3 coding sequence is TGTGCCAGCAGTCAGACTAGCGGGCTCTACGAGCAGTACTTC.

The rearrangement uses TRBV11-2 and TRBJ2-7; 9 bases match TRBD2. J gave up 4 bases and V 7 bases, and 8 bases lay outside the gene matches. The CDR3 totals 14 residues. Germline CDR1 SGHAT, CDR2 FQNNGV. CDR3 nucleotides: TGTGCCAGCAAAAGGACTAGCGAGAATTACGAGCAGTACTTC. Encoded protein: CASKRTSENYEQYF. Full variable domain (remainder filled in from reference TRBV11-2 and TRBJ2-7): EAGVAQSPRYKIIEKRQSVAFWCNPISGHATLYWYQQILGQGPKLLIQFQNNGVVDDSQLPKDRFSAERLKGVDSTLKIQPAKLEDSAVYLCASKRTSENYEQYFGPGTRLTVT.

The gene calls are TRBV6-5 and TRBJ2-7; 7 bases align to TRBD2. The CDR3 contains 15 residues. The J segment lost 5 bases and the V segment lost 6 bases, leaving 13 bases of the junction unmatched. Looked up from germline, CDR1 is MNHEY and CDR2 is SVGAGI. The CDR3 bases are TGTGCCAGCAGAGTCAGTGGCGGGAGCTTCCACGAGCAGTACTTC. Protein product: CASRVSGGSFHEQYF.